The 18 T cell receptor beta chains reported below all come from one sample, sequenced in a study of blood T cell repertoires in COVID-19. The assay was immunoSEQ multiplex PCR, and TCRdb's table has in-frame clones only and misses some. The sample records 540,000 or so clones, about 88% being singletons. Sequencing was carried out using peripheral blood. These TCRs come from a woman between 50 and 59 years old with COVID-19, enrolled during active disease.

The chain recombines TRBV6-1 with TRBJ1-2; 8 bases align to TRBD1. CDR1 and CDR2 (germline): MNHNS, SASEGT. V was clipped by 4 bases and J by 8 bases; unmatched bases: 15. The CDR3 runs 16 residues. For the CDR3, the DNA is TGTGCCAGCAGTGCCCCGGGACAGGTGGTTTGGGTAGGCTACACCTTC. Its protein is CASSAPGQVVWVGYTF.

The chain joins TRBV4-1 to TRBJ1-5; the D is unclear. Germline lookup yields CDR1 MGHRA and CDR2 YSYEKL. CDR3 length: 15 amino acids. V shed 0 bases and J shed 3 bases, with 9 bases lying between them. Here the CDR3 DNA reads TGCGCCAGCAGCCAAGACCCCGGTCCCAATCAGCCCCAGCATTTT. Protein product: CASSQDPGPNQPQHF.

The chain combines TRBV24-1 with TRBJ2-3; the D gene is possibly TRBD2 (6 bases). V lost 0 bases and J lost 5, with 14 bases in between. This CDR3 comprises 16 residues. Germline lookup yields CDR1 KGHDR and CDR2 SFDVKD. CDR3 bases: TGTGCCACCAGTGATTTGAATTGGGGGGAAGGAGATACGCAGTATTTT. This sequence encodes CATSDLNWGEGDTQYF.

The chain combines TRBV5-1 with TRBJ1-5; 11 bases map to TRBD1. The junction had 6 bases not matched to a gene; V was cut back by 5 bases and J by 5 bases. CDR3 size: 15 residues. From germline, CDR1 is SGHRS and CDR2 YFSETQ. In DNA form, the CDR3 reads TGCGCCAGCAGGACGGGACAGGGGGTATATCAGCCCCAGCATTTT. This encodes CASRTGQGVYQPQHF.

This clone has only a few counts. V is TRBV6-5 and J is TRBJ2-3; D is uncertain. This CDR3 region has 12 residues. V lost 6 bases to trimming and J lost 7 bases, with 11 bases between them. Germline values: CDR1 MNHEY, CDR2 SVGAGI. Here the CDR3 reads CASSRGTHTQYF. CDR3 nucleotides: TGTGCCAGCAGCCGAGGAACACATACGCAGTATTTT.

The chain links TRBV25-1 to TRBJ2-2; the match to TRBD1 covers 8 bases. The CDR3 covers 17 residues. Germline values: CDR1 MGHDK, CDR2 SYGVNS. The trim removed 4 bases at V and 4 bases at J, leaving 11 bases unmatched. The DNA for the CDR3 is TGTGCCAGCAGTGCATTCGGACAGGGTATTGGCACCGGGGAGCTGTTTTTT. Translated, it gives CASSAFGQGIGTGELFF.

The rearrangement links TRBV7-9 to TRBJ1-3, with D hard to call. CDR1 is SEHNR and CDR2 is FQNEAQ in the germline V gene (reference sequence). The CDR3 has 19 residues. The V gene lost 4 bases and the J gene lost 0 bases, with 22 bases spanning the gap. Written as DNA, the CDR3 is TGTGCCAGCAGCTCCCGATGGACCCCGGACGGGAGCTCTGGAAACACCATATATTTT. It specifies CASSSRWTPDGSSGNTIYF.

J is TRBJ2-1 and V is TRBV10-3, with a possible D match to TRBD1 (5 bases). Germline V gene sequence: CDR1 ENHRY, CDR2 SYGVKD. Trimming shortened V by 8 bases and J by 2 bases, and 10 bases separated the two germline ends. The CDR3 runs 13 residues. The CDR3: CAIQGVTYNEQFF. The CDR3 coding sequence is TGTGCCATCCAGGGTGTAACCTACAATGAGCAGTTCTTC.

This chain joins TRBV7-2 and TRBJ2-7; TRBD1 matches at 7 bases. CDR1 SGHTA and CDR2 FQGNSA come from the germline V gene. V shed 3 bases, J shed 12 bases, and the junction held 8 bases outside the gene matches. CDR3 size: 12 residues. CDR3 DNA: TGTGCCAGCAGCTTCGAGACAGGGTCGAGGTACTTC. This translates into CASSFETGSRYF.

The chain has TRBV6-1 and TRBJ1-6; the D is unclear. V dropped 2 bases and J dropped 10 bases, with 12 bases sitting between them. The germline gives CDR1 MNHNS, CDR2 SASEGT. CDR3 length: 14 residues. CDR3 coding DNA: TGTGCCAGCAGTGAACCCCCTCGAGGGTCACCCCTCCACTTT. Translating gives CASSEPPRGSPLHF.

J is TRBJ2-2 and V is TRBV3-1 (or the pseudogene TRBV3-2); 8 bases line up with TRBD1. Germline assignment: CDR1 LGHDT and CDR2 YNNKEL (reference sequence). This CDR3 comprises 15 residues. J lost 6 bases, V lost 2 bases, and 5 bases had no gene match. In nucleotides, the CDR3 is TGTGCCAGCAGCCAATATCAGGACAGGGCCGGGGAGCTGTTTTTT. It is translated as CASSQYQDRAGELFF.

The chain combines TRBV2 with TRBJ1-1; D remains unclear. Per the germline V gene, CDR1 is SNHLY and CDR2 is FYNNEI. V gave up 2 bases and J gave up 0 bases, with 7 bases separating them. The CDR3 spans 14 residues. For the CDR3, the DNA is TGTGCCAGCAGTGAAAACGGAGTGAACACTGAAGCTTTCTTT. This translates into CASSENGVNTEAFF.

Comment on this clone: Within the sample, other DNA sequences also encode this same CDR3. This chain connects TRBV6-1 to TRBJ2-1, with no clear D. CDR1 is MNHNS, CDR2 SASEGT, per germline. CDR3 length: 14 amino acids. V lost 1 base and J 0 bases, leaving 4 bases between the germline ends. The CDR3 DNA follows: TGTGCCAGCAGTGAAGGTAGCTCCTACAATGAGCAGTTCTTC. It yields the protein CASSEGSSYNEQFF.

The gene calls are TRBV11-2 and TRBJ1-3, with no clear D. Between the trimmed V and J ends, which lost 1 base and 3 bases, there was a span of 7 bases. The V gene's germline CDR1 is SGHAT and CDR2 FQNNGV. The CDR3 totals 14 residues. The CDR3 DNA reads as TGTGCCAGCAGCTTAGGAGGTCTTGGAAACACCATATATTTT. Translating it yields CASSLGGLGNTIYF. Filled out from reference TRBV11-2 and TRBJ1-3, the complete variable domain reads EAGVAQSPRYKIIEKRQSVAFWCNPISGHATLYWYQQILGQGPKLLIQFQNNGVVDDSQLPKDRFSAERLKGVDSTLKIQPAKLEDSAVYLCASSLGGLGNTIYFGEGSWLTVV.

The chain joins TRBV7-9 to TRBJ1-5; D is unclear. The V end was cut by 0 bases, the J end by 12 bases, with 9 bases between. Per the germline V gene, CDR1 is SEHNR and CDR2 is FQNEAQ (reference sequence). CDR3 length: 12 amino acids. CDR3 sequence reads: CASSLALGLQHF. As DNA, the CDR3 is TGTGCCAGCAGCTTAGCGCTCGGACTCCAGCATTTT.

The chain is built from TRBV3-1 (or the pseudogene TRBV3-2) and TRBJ2-7; no clear D. The CDR3 totals 13 residues. Trimming left V 1 base short and J 4 bases short, with 8 bases between. Germline values: CDR1 LGHDT, CDR2 YNNKEL (reference sequence). CDR3 residues: CASSQGHLYEQYF. For the CDR3, the DNA is TGTGCCAGCAGCCAAGGACATTTATACGAGCAGTACTTC.

This sequence joins TRBV10-3 and TRBJ2-7; perhaps TRBD1 as D (5 bases). Trimming cost V 8 bases and J 6 bases, with 14 bases left between them. The CDR3 extends over 12 amino acids. Germline CDR1 is ENHRY and CDR2 is SYGVKD. The CDR3 spells CAIADSRSEQYF. The CDR3 bases are TGTGCCATCGCAGACAGTAGAAGCGAGCAGTACTTC.

This CDR3 reads CASSPQGGYGIQYF. As DNA, the CDR3 is TGTGCCAGCAGCCCCCAGGGGGGCTACGGCATTCAGTACTTC. The V gene is TRBV7-2, the J gene TRBJ2-4; D possibly corresponds to TRBD1 (7 bases). This CDR3 contains 14 residues. Germline V gives CDR1 SGHTA, CDR2 FQGNSA. The V gene lost 5 bases and the J gene lost 9 bases, with 17 bases spanning the gap.